A single sample gave rise to the 3 T cell receptor beta chains below, sequenced in a study of T cell changes during pregnancy in multiple sclerosis. The repertoire was sequenced with immunoSEQ multiplex PCR; TCRdb's copy has only in-frame clones and lacks some. The sample has around 70,000 clones; about 90% are singletons. The material sequenced was peripheral blood, taken in the first trimester of pregnancy. These receptors were taken from a female donor in good health, enrolled as a control in a pregnancy study.

The rearrangement uses TRBV9 and TRBJ2-7; D may be TRBD2 (6 bases). Per germline, CDR1 SGDLS and CDR2 YYNGEE. V lost 0 bases to trimming and J lost 3 bases, with 22 bases between them. The CDR3 sequence is 18 residues long. In nucleotides, the CDR3 is TGTGCCAGCAGCGTAGAAGGTGGAGGGGTATCGTCTGGCTACGAGCAGTACTTC. As protein: CASSVEGGGVSSGYEQYF.

The CDR3 here is CASAKFRQDTEAFF. The CDR3 coding sequence is TGTGCCAGCGCCAAGTTTAGACAGGACACTGAAGCTTTCTTT. V gene TRBV7-8 combines with J gene TRBJ1-1, with a possible D match to TRBD1 (6 bases). The CDR3 is 14 amino acids. V was cut by 8 bases and J by 3 bases, with 16 bases left in between. Germline assignment: CDR1 SGHVS and CDR2 FQNEAQ.

The chain couples TRBV28 to TRBJ1-3; D may be TRBD1 (5 bases). CDR1 MDHEN and CDR2 SYDVKM come from the germline V gene. Trimming removed 5 bases from V and 2 bases from J, with 13 bases in between. The CDR3 consists of 15 residues. CDR3 sequence: CASSPAGETGNTIYF. Here the CDR3 DNA reads TGTGCCAGCAGTCCGGCGGGGGAGACTGGAAACACCATATATTTT.